These 32 T cell receptor beta chains share one sample of origin, sequenced in a study of T cell responses to AZD1222 COVID-19 vaccine. Only in-frame clones appear in the TCRdb table, and some are missing; sequencing was by immunoSEQ multiplex PCR. The table has 180,000 or so clones, roughly 92% seen once. The sample in question was peripheral blood, obtained on day 0 of AZD1222 vaccination. The receptors stem from an adult in good health.

V gene TRBV5-6 combines with J gene TRBJ1-5, with TRBD1 as a possible D gene (5 bases). The CDR3 contains 14 residues. Germline CDR1 is SGHDT and CDR2 is YYEEEE. The V and J ends lost 5 bases and 1 base respectively, with 10 bases between them. DNA of the CDR3: TGTGCCAGCAGTTCGGGACTGAGCAATCAGCCCCAGCATTTT. Translating gives CASSSGLSNQPQHF.

V and J are TRBV7-9 and TRBJ2-7; weak D call: TRBD1 (6 bases). CDR3 size: 13 residues. The V gene's germline CDR1 is SEHNR and CDR2 FQNEAQ (reference sequence). V dropped 5 bases and J dropped 3 bases, with 11 bases sitting between them. CDR3 nucleotide sequence: TGTGCCAGCAGCGTGGACAGTCGCTACGAGCAGTACTTC. Translating gives CASSVDSRYEQYF.

The rearrangement uses TRBV7-8 and TRBJ2-1; 10 bases line up with TRBD1. Germline V lookup: CDR1 SGHVS, CDR2 FQNEAQ. This CDR3 spans 14 amino acids. V lost 1 base and J lost 9; bases outside the gene matches: 3. The CDR3 DNA is TGTGCCAGCAGCTTAGGGGACAGGGGACTTGAGCAGTTCTTC. This codes for CASSLGDRGLEQFF.

The V call is TRBV6-5, the J call TRBJ2-1, with 8 nucleotides matching TRBD1. There are 15 residues in the CDR3. Germline lookup yields CDR1 MNHEY and CDR2 SVGAGI. The junction had 10 bases not matched to a gene; V was cut back by 6 bases and J by 6 bases. CDR3 protein: CASRRGTGITNEQFF. The CDR3 nucleotides read TGTGCCAGCAGACGCGGGACAGGTATTACCAATGAGCAGTTCTTC.

The rearrangement joins TRBV10-3 to TRBJ1-5; D not certain. Trimming took off 8 bases at V and 5 bases at J, with 13 bases between the two ends. Germline-derived CDR1 and CDR2 are ENHRY and SYGVKD. The CDR3 extends over 13 amino acids. In nucleotides, the CDR3 is TGTGCCATCCGGACCGACCTCGATCAGCCCCAGCATTTT. Its translation: CAIRTDLDQPQHF.

On this clone itself: Other DNA sequences from this sample encode an identical CDR3 as well. This rearrangement joins TRBV27 to TRBJ1-1, with D possibly being TRBD1 (6 bases). Trimming took off 5 bases at V and 1 base at J, with 11 bases between the two ends. Germline V gives CDR1 MNHEY, CDR2 SMNVEV (reference sequence). CDR3 length: 14 residues. Here the CDR3 reads CASSVQGPNTEAFF. In DNA, the CDR3 is TGTGCCAGCAGTGTACAGGGACCGAACACTGAAGCTTTCTTT.

The DNA for the CDR3 is TGTGCCAGCAGCTTATATTTCAATCAGCCCCAGCATTTT. It encodes CASSLYFNQPQHF. The rearrangement uses TRBV7-2 and TRBJ1-5; D unclear. The V end lost 2 bases, the J end lost 3 bases, and 5 bases lay between the germline ends. The CDR3 consists of 13 residues. CDR1 and CDR2 (germline): SGHTA, FQGNSA.

The V and J genes are TRBV6-5 and TRBJ1-2, with D possibly matching TRBD1 (6 bases). V dropped 0 bases and J dropped 8 bases, with 10 bases sitting between them. The CDR3 covers 13 residues. CDR1 is MNHEY, CDR2 SVGAGI, per germline. CDR3 loop: CASSYSGGQGYTF. CDR3 DNA sequence: TGTGCCAGCAGTTACTCTGGGGGGCAAGGCTACACCTTC.

The chain employs TRBV5-6 and TRBJ1-2, with D possibly being TRBD1 (6 bases). The CDR3 loop spans 13 amino acids. Germline V CDR1 and CDR2: SGHDT, YYEEEE. Trimming pared 5 bases from V and 4 bases from J, leaving 12 bases between. For the CDR3, the DNA is TGTGCCAGCAGTCTACAGGGAGGCTATGGCTACACCTTC. This encodes CASSLQGGYGYTF.

The genes are TRBV20-1 and TRBJ1-1; no firm D call. V dropped 0 bases and J dropped 6 bases, with 5 bases sitting between them. This CDR3 spans 11 amino acids. The germline V gene encodes CDR1 DFQATT and CDR2 SNEGSKA (reference sequence). This CDR3 is CSAREIAEAFF. The CDR3 DNA sequence: TGCAGTGCTAGAGAGATAGCTGAAGCTTTCTTT.

The chain recombines TRBV2 with TRBJ1-2, with D tentatively TRBD1 (5 bases). With 5 bases removed from V and 5 bases from J, the gap between germline ends came to 15 bases. This CDR3 is 14 amino acids long. CDR1 SNHLY and CDR2 FYNNEI come from the germline V gene. DNA of the CDR3: TGTGCCAGCAGTATCAGGGAATTGGGGTATGGCTACACCTTC. Its translation is CASSIRELGYGYTF.

This clone has only one observation. V gene TRBV9 combines with J gene TRBJ2-7; the D gene is possibly TRBD2 (7 bases). The CDR3 consists of 17 residues. Germline V gives CDR1 SGDLS, CDR2 YYNGEE. The ends were cut back, 1 base at V and 3 bases at J, with 20 bases in the middle. The CDR3 DNA reads TGTGCCAGCAGCGTACCTCGGGGGGCGGAGAGACACTACGAGCAGTACTTC. Amino acid sequence: CASSVPRGAERHYEQYF.

This chain uses TRBV28 with TRBJ1-2; unclear D gene. This CDR3 has 13 residues. CDR1 and CDR2 (germline): MDHEN, SYDVKM. V shed 3 bases and J shed 4 bases, with 9 bases lying between them. The CDR3 DNA is TGTGCCAGCAGTTTGACGGGTGGCTATGGCTACACCTTC. Its protein is CASSLTGGYGYTF.

J is TRBJ1-2 and V is TRBV18; 9 bases line up with TRBD1. Germline V gives CDR1 KGHSH, CDR2 LQKENI. V was clipped by 3 bases and J by 4 bases; unmatched bases: 6. CDR3 size: 15 residues. CDR3 DNA: TGTGCCAGCTCACCCCCCTCGACAGGGGGCTATGGCTACACCTTC. Translation: CASSPPSTGGYGYTF. Complete variable domain (other parts from reference TRBV18 and TRBJ1-2): NAGVMQNPRHLVRRRGQEARLRCSPMKGHSHVYWYRQLPEEGLKFMVYLQKENIIDESGMPKERFSAEFPKEGPSILRIQQVVRGDSAAYFCASSPPSTGGYGYTFGSGTRLTVV.

The rearrangement links TRBV3-1 (or the pseudogene TRBV3-2) to TRBJ2-2, with D maybe TRBD1 (6 bases). From germline, CDR1 is LGHDT and CDR2 YNNKEL (reference sequence). Deletions cut 4 bases from V and 2 bases from J, with 11 bases between. CDR3 length: 15 residues. CDR3 nucleotides: TGTGCCAGCAGCCTTTGGGACATAAACACCGGGGAGCTGTTTTTT. Its protein is CASSLWDINTGELFF.

J is TRBJ2-2 and V is TRBV5-1, with 7 nucleotides matching TRBD1. The CDR3 has 17 amino acids. The germline CDR1 and CDR2 sequences are SGHRS and YFSETQ. After removal of 3 bases from V and 5 bases from J, the junction contained 13 bases not matched to a gene. The CDR3 nucleotides read TGCGCCAGCAGCTCAGACAGGGTCGAAGGGTTGACCGGGGAGCTGTTTTTT. It is translated as CASSSDRVEGLTGELFF.

The chain couples TRBV6-5 to TRBJ2-7; 7 nucleotides match TRBD1. This CDR3 comprises 13 residues. The trim removed 7 bases at V and 3 bases at J, leaving 6 bases unmatched. Germline loops: CDR1 MNHEY, CDR2 SVGAGI. The DNA of the CDR3 is TGTGCCAGCACCCCGGGACAGAGCTACGAGCAGTACTTC. Translated: CASTPGQSYEQYF.

The CDR3 DNA sequence: TGCGCCAGCAGCATAGGGAGGCAGGACACTGAAGCTTTCTTT. Protein: CASSIGRQDTEAFF. The chain carries TRBV5-1 and TRBJ1-1; D gene unclear. The V gene lost 4 bases and the J gene lost 3 bases, with 13 bases spanning the gap. The CDR3 extends over 14 amino acids. Germline V CDR1 and CDR2: SGHRS, YFSETQ.

The V gene is TRBV3-1 (or the pseudogene TRBV3-2), the J gene TRBJ2-7; 13 bases match TRBD2. The V segment lost 2 bases and the J segment 0 bases; nucleotides outside the gene matches: 4. The germline V gene has CDR1 LGHDT and CDR2 YNNKEL (reference sequence). This CDR3 has 17 amino acids. CDR3 DNA sequence: TGTGCCAGCAGCCAATCACTAGCGGGAGGGCCCTCCTACGAGCAGTACTTC. It yields the protein CASSQSLAGGPSYEQYF.

The V gene is TRBV19, the J gene TRBJ1-2; 10 bases fit TRBD1. Germline values: CDR1 LNHDA, CDR2 SQIVND (reference sequence). The CDR3 extends over 17 amino acids. The DNA of the CDR3 is TGTGCAACATCCTCTCGGGGGACAGGGGCGACTAACTATGGCTACACCTTC. Its translation: CATSSRGTGATNYGYTF.

This chain connects TRBV15 to TRBJ1-2; the D is unclear. With 0 bases removed from V and 7 bases from J, the gap between germline ends came to 12 bases. CDR1 and CDR2 from the germline V gene are LNHNV and YYDKDF (reference sequence). The length of the CDR3 is 14 residues. The chain's CDR3 is CATSRDLVLGGYTF. The CDR3 bases are TGTGCCACCAGCAGAGATCTGGTTCTTGGTGGCTACACCTTC.

The chain joins TRBV25-1 to TRBJ2-5; a possible D gene is TRBD1 (6 bases). The CDR3 is 14 amino acids. Germline CDR1 is MGHDK and CDR2 is SYGVNS. V gave up 2 bases and J gave up 3 bases, with 10 bases separating them. In DNA, the CDR3 is TGTGCCAGCAGTGAACTCAGGGGAAAAGAGACCCAGTACTTC. It yields the protein CASSELRGKETQYF.

This rearrangement joins TRBV5-6 to TRBJ1-6; possibly TRBD1 for D (5 bases). Trimming pared 2 bases from V and 0 bases from J, leaving 15 bases between. The CDR3 has 18 residues. Germline CDR1 and CDR2: SGHDT and YYEEEE. CDR3 DNA: TGTGCCAGCAGCTTCGGGGGGTTATCAAGCTCCTATAATTCACCCCTCCACTTT. Translation gives CASSFGGLSSSYNSPLHF.

The CDR3: CASTPTGLNTEAFF. In DNA, the CDR3 is TGTGCCAGCACCCCGACAGGGCTGAACACTGAAGCTTTCTTT. The chain is built from TRBV6-5 and TRBJ1-1; 7 bases map to TRBD1. There are 14 residues in the CDR3. Germline values: CDR1 MNHEY, CDR2 SVGAGI. V was pared by 7 bases and J by 0 bases, with 5 bases of the junction left unmatched.

A note on this clone: In this CDR3 the conserved last residue, phenylalanine or tryptophan, is missing, so a read error is likely. No DNA is shown, since the ends of the CDR3 on it are uncertain; the CDR3 is the one TCRdb lists. The rearrangement joins TRBV21-1 to TRBJ2-7; the table's TRBD1 call for D was not verified on the DNA. TRBV21-1 is assigned pseudogene status. Termini included, the CDR3 measures 15 amino acids. The CDR3 protein is CASSKRRQGIYEQYL.

This chain connects TRBV5-6 to TRBJ2-7, with 8 bases that match TRBD2. The CDR3 contains 15 residues. Germline values: CDR1 SGHDT, CDR2 YYEEEE. J was trimmed by 3 bases and V by 3 bases; bases with no gene match: 8. CDR3 amino acids: CASSSGLAVIYEQYF. For the CDR3, the DNA is TGTGCCAGCAGCTCAGGACTAGCTGTTATCTACGAGCAGTACTTC.

The rearrangement uses TRBV3-1 (or the pseudogene TRBV3-2) and TRBJ2-2; perhaps TRBD1 as D (5 bases). This CDR3 has 16 amino acids. Germline V gene data show CDR1 as LGHDT and CDR2 as YNNKEL (reference sequence). V was cut by 2 bases and J by 0 bases, with 10 bases left in between. The chain's CDR3 is CASSQNTGSNTGELFF. CDR3 in DNA: TGTGCCAGCAGCCAAAATACAGGCTCGAACACCGGGGAGCTGTTTTTT.

The chain recombines TRBV7-9 with TRBJ2-3; 10 positions agree with TRBD2. Germline values: CDR1 SEHNR, CDR2 FQNEAQ (reference sequence). The CDR3 has 16 amino acids. Trimming removed 5 bases from V and 4 bases from J; junction bases left unmatched: 9. The CDR3 loop reads CASSEASGSWADTQYF. CDR3 sequence (DNA): TGTGCCAGCAGCGAGGCTAGCGGGAGTTGGGCAGATACGCAGTATTTT.

The sample holds a few counts of this clone. V and J are TRBV7-2 and TRBJ1-6; no clear D. Deletions cut 5 bases from V and 5 bases from J, with 4 bases between. The CDR3 runs to 12 residues. Germline values: CDR1 SGHTA, CDR2 FQGNSA. CDR3 nucleotide sequence: TGTGCCAGCAGCCGGAATAATTCACCCCTCCACTTT. The encoded protein is CASSRNNSPLHF.

V is TRBV4-1 and J is TRBJ1-6; 10 bases line up with TRBD1. Germline CDR1 MGHRA, CDR2 YSYEKL. This CDR3 contains 14 residues. J lost 10 bases, V lost 4 bases, and 4 bases had no gene match. The CDR3 spells CASSRDRGNSPLHF. The CDR3 DNA is TGCGCCAGCAGCCGGGACAGGGGCAACTCACCCCTCCACTTT.

The V and J genes are TRBV11-2 and TRBJ2-3; 11 bases map to TRBD1. The germline CDR1 and CDR2 sequences are SGHAT and FQNNGV. The trim removed 0 bases at V and 1 base at J, leaving 6 bases unmatched. The CDR3 is 18 amino acids. The CDR3 is CASSLDGRTGGRTDTQYF. The DNA for the CDR3 is TGTGCCAGCAGCTTAGATGGGAGGACAGGGGGCCGCACAGATACGCAGTATTTT.

This chain links TRBV2 with TRBJ2-1; 8 bases fit TRBD2. With V trimmed by 4 bases and J by 3 bases, 5 bases remained unmatched. There are 15 residues in the CDR3. Germline V gene data show CDR1 as SNHLY and CDR2 as FYNNEI. CDR3 amino acids: CASSGGSGNYNEQFF. The CDR3 DNA is TGTGCCAGCAGTGGAGGTAGCGGGAACTACAATGAGCAGTTCTTC.